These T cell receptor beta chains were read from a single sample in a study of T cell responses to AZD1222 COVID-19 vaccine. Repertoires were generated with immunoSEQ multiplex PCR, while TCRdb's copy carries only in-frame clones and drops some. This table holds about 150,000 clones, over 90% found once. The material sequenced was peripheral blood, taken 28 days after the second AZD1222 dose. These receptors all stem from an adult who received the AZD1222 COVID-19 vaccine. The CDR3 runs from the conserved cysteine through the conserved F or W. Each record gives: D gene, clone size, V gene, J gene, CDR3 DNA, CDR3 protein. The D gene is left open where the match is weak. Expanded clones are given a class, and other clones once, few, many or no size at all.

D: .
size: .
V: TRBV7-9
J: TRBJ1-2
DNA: TGTGCCAGCAGCCCCCAAAGGACAGTACTAGATGGCTACACCTTC
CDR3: CASSPQRTVLDGYTF

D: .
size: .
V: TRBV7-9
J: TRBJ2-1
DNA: TGTGCCAGCAGCTCCAGATACAATGAGCAGTTCTTC
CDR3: CASSSRYNEQFF

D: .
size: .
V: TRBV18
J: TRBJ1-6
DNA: TGTGCCAGCTCACCCATCCCGGGACTGATAACCTATAATTCACCCCTCCACTTT
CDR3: CASSPIPGLITYNSPLHF

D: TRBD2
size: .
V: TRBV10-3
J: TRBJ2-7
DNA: TGTGCCATCAGTGAGTGGGGGGGTAGCTCCTACGAGCAGTACTTC
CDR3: CAISEWGGSSYEQYF

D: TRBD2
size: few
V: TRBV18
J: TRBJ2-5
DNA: TGTGCCAGCTCACGTGGGGCTAGCGGGGGGCTTCTGCAAGAGACCCAGTACTTC
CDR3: CASSRGASGGLLQETQYF

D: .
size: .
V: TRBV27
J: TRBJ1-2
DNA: TGTGCCAGCAGTTTATTCACCCAGGGTCGGAACTATGGCTACACCTTC
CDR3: CASSLFTQGRNYGYTF

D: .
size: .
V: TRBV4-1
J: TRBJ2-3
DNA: TGCGCCAGCAGCCATCAGCGGTACACAGATACGCAGTATTTT
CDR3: CASSHQRYTDTQYF

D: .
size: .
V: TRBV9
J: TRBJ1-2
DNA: TGTGCCAGCAGCGCTAATTCACAGAGTAACTATGGCTACACCTTC
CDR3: CASSANSQSNYGYTF

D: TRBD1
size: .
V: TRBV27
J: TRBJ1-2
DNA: TGTGCCAGCAGTGACAGGGAGTACTATGGCTACACCTTC
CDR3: CASSDREYYGYTF

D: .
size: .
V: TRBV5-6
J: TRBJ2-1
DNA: TGTGCCAGCAGCTTAGGAATTTACAATGAGCAGTTCTTC
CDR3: CASSLGIYNEQFF

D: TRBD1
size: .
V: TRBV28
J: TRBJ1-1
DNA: TGTGCCAGCAGGCGGACAGGGAAGGCTTTCTTT
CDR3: CASRRTGKAFF

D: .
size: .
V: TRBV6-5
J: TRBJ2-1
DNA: TGTGCCAGCAGTTACTCGGGGAGCTCCTACAATGAGCAGTTCTTC
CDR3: CASSYSGSSYNEQFF

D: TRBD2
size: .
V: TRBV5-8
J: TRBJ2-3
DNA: TGTGCCAGCAGCTTTACCGGGACTAGCGGGGTTGATACGCAGTATTTT
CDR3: CASSFTGTSGVDTQYF

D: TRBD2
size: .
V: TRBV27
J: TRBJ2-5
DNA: TGTGCCAGTTGGCGCGGGGGATTCCAAGAGACCCAGTACTTC
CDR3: CASWRGGFQETQYF

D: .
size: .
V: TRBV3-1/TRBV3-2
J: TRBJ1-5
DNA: TGTGCCAGCAGCCAAGTGGGGGGACGGCAGCCCCAGCATTTT
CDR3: CASSQVGGRQPQHF

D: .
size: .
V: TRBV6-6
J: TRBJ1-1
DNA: TGTGCCAGCAGATCCCTTTCAGGGAACACTGAAGCTTTCTTT
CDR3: CASRSLSGNTEAFF

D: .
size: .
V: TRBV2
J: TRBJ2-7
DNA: TGTGCCACCTTGGGTGGGGGCGAGCAGTACTTC
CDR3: CATLGGGEQYF

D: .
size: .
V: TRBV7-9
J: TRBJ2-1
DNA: TGTGCCAGCAGCCCTGGGGCAGGGGGGGGTAATGAGCAGTTCTTC
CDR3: CASSPGAGGGNEQFF

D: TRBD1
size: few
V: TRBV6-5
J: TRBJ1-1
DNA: TGTGCCAGCACTACCACAGGGGTTGAAGCTTTCTTT
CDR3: CASTTTGVEAFF

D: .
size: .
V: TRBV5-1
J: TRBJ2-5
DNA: TGCGCCAGCAGCTTTCAGGGCGAGGAGACCCAGTACTTC
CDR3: CASSFQGEETQYF

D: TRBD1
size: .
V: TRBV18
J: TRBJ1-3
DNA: TGTGCCAGCTCACAAGCAGGGGGCTCTGGAAACACCATATATTTT
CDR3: CASSQAGGSGNTIYF

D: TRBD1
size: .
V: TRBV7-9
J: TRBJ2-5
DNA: TGTGCCAGCAGCGGTACCCCGACAGGGAGCGAGACCCAGTACTTC
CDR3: CASSGTPTGSETQYF

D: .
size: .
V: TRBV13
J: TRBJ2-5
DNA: TGTGCCAGCAGCCAGATACTACAAGAGACCCAGTACTTC
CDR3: CASSQILQETQYF

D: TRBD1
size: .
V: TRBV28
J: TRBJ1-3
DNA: TGTGCCAGCAGTTCGGACAGGGTCACTGGAAACACCATATATTTT
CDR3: CASSSDRVTGNTIYF

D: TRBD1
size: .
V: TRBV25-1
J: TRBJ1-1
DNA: TGTGCCAACACGGGACAGCCAATGAACACTGAAGCTTTCTTT
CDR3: CANTGQPMNTEAFF

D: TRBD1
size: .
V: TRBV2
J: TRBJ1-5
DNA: TGTGCCAGCAGTTCACAGGGGGGAGGCAATCAGCCCCAGCATTTT
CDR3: CASSSQGGGNQPQHF

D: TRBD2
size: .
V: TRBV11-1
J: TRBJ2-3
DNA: TGTGCCAGCAGCTGGGGACTAGCACGGGATACGCAGTATTTT
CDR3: CASSWGLARDTQYF

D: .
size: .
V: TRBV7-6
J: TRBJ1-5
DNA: TGTGCCAGCAGCTTATCCGGCGGTAATCAGCCCCAGCATTTT
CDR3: CASSLSGGNQPQHF

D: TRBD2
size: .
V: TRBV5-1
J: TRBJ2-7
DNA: TGCGCCAGCAGCCAGGCGACTAGCGGCTACGAGCAGTACTTC
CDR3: CASSQATSGYEQYF

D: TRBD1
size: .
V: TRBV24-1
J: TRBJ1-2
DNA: TGTGCCACCAGTGACGTGGGACAGGGGGCAAGCTATGGCTACACCTTC
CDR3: CATSDVGQGASYGYTF

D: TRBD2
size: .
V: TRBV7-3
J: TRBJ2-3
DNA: TGTGCCAGCAGCCATAAGGCTAGCGGAGGCACAGATACGCAGTATTTT
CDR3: CASSHKASGGTDTQYF

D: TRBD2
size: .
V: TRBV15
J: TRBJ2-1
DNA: TGTGCCACCAGCAGCGGGACCCTAGCGGGAGGGGGCAATGAGCAGTTCTTC
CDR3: CATSSGTLAGGGNEQFF